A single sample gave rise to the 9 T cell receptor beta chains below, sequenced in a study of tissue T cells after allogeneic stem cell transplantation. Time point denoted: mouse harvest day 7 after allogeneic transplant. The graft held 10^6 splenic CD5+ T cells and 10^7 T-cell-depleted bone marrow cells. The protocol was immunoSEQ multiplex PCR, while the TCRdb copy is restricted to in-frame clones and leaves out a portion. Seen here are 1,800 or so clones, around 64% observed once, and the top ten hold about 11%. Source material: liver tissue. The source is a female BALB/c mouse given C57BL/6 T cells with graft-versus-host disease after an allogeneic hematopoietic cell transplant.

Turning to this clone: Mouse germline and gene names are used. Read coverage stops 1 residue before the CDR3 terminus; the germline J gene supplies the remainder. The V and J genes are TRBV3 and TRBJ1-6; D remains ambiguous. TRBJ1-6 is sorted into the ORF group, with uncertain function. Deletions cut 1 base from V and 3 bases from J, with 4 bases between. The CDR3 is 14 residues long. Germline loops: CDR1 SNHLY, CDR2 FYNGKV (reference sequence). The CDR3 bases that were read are TGTGCCAGCAGCTTAGAGGGCTATAATTCGCCCCTCTAC. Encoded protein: CASSLEGYNSPLY. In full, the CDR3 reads CASSLEGYNSPLYF.

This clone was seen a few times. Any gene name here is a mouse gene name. The CDR3 loop is CASSLTSPYEQYF. Incomplete CDR3 DNA: TGTGCCAGCTCTCTAACATCTCCCTATGAACAGTAC. This chain connects TRBV12-1 to TRBJ2-7; no firm D call. The read terminates 1 residue before the CDR3 end, so the remaining end is supplied by the germline J gene. The CDR3 consists of 13 residues. The germline V gene has CDR1 SGHSN and CDR2 HYEKVE. Trimming stripped 1 base from V and 2 bases from J, with 8 bases between. Drawing the rest from reference TRBV12-1 and TRBJ2-7, the complete variable domain is DSGVVQSPRHIIKEKGGRSVLTCIPISGHSNVVWYQQTLGKELKFLIQHYEKVERDKGFLPSRFSVQQFDDYHSEMNMSALELEDSAMYFCASSLTSPYEQYFGPGTRLTVL.

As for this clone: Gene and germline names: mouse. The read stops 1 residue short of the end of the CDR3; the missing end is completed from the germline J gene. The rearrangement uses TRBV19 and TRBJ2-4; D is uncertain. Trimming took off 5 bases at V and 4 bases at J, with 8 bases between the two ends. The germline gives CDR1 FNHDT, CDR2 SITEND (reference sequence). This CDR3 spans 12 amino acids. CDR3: CASRPPENTLYF. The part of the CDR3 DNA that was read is TGTGCCAGCAGGCCCCCAGAAAACACCTTGTAC. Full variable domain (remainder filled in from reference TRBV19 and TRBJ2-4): GGIITQTPKFLIGQEGQKLTLKCQQNFNHDTMYWYRQDSGKGLRLIYYSITENDLQKGDLSEGYDASREKKSSFSLTVTSAQKNEMAVFLCASRPPENTLYFGAGTRLSVL.

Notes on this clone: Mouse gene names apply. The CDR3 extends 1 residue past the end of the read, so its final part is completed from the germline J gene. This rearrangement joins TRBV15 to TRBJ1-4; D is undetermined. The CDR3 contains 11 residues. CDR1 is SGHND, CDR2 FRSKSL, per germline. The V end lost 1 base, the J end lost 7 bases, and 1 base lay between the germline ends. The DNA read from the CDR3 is TGTGCCAGCAGTTTAGGCGAAAGATTATTT. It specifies CASSLGERLF. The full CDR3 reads CASSLGERLFF.

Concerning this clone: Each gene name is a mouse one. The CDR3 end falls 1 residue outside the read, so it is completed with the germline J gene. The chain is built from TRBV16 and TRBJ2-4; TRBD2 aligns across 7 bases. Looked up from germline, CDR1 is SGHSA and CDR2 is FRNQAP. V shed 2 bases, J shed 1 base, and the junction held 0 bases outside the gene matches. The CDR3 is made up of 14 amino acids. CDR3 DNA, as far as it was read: TGTGCAAGCAGCTTACTGGGGGGTCAAAACACCTTGTAC. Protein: CASSLLGGQNTLY. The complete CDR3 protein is CASSLLGGQNTLYF.

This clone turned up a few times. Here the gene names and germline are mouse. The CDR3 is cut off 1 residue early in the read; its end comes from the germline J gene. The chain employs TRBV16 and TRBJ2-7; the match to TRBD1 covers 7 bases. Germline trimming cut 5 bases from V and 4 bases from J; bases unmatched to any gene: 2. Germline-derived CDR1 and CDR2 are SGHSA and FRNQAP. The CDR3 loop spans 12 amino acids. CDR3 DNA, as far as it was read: TGTGCAAGCAGCCTGGGACAGTATGAACAGTAC. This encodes CASSLGQYEQY. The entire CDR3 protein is CASSLGQYEQYF.

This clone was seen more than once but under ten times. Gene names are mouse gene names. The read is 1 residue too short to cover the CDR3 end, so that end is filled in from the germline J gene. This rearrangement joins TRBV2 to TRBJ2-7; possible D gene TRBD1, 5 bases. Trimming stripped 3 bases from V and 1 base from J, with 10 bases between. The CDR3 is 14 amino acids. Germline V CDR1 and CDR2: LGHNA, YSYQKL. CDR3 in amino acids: CASSQRGGSYEQYF. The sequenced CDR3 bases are TGTGCCAGCAGCCAGAGGGGAGGGTCCTATGAACAGTAC.

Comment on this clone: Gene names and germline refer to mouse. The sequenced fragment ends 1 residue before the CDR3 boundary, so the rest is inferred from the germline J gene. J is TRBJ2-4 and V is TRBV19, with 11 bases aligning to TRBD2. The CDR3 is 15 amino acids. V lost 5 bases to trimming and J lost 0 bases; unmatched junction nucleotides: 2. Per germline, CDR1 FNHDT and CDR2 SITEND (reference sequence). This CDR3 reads CASRLGGPSQNTLYF. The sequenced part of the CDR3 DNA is TGTGCCAGCAGACTGGGGGGGCCTAGTCAAAACACCTTGTAC.

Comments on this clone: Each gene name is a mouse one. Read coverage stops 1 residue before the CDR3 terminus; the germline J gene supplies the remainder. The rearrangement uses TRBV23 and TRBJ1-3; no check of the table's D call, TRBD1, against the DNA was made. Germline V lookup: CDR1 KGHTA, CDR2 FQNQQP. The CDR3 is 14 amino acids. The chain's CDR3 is CSSSQGREGNTLYF. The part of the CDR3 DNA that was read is TGCTCCAGCAGTCAAGGCAGGGAGGGAAATACGCTCTAT.